The rows below give T cell receptor beta chains drawn from one sample of a study of T cells in Graves' hyperthyroidism and ophthalmopathy. TCRdb redid the calling of the multiplex PCR reads with MiXCR, one entry per CDR3 protein. The repertoire consists of fewer than 400,000 distinct CDR3 sequences, with over 11% occurring once and the leading ten covering 25% to 30%. The sequenced sample consisted of blood. These receptors were obtained from a man aged 45 to 65 with Graves' ophthalmopathy. Each CDR3 is given with its conserved first and last residue. A D gene is named only where the DNA matches it firmly. The size field is filled for only some rows; it gives once, few, many or a size class.

v_call: TRBV7-2
d_call: -
clone_size: many
j_call: TRBJ2-6
cdr3_aa: CASSDTERRTGANVLTF
cdr3_nt: TGTGCCAGCAGTGACACCGAGCGCCGGACTGGGGCCAACGTCCTGACTTTC

v_call: TRBV11-2
d_call: -
clone_size: many
j_call: TRBJ2-1
cdr3_aa: CASSLDPARFNEQFF
cdr3_nt: TGTGCCAGCAGCTTAGATCCGGCGAGGTTCAATGAGCAGTTCTTC

v_call: TRBV19
d_call: TRBD1
clone_size: few
j_call: TRBJ1-6
cdr3_aa: CASSIRQGARNSPLHF
cdr3_nt: TGTGCCAGTAGTATCCGACAGGGGGCAAGGAATTCACCCCTCCACTTT

v_call: TRBV3-1
d_call: TRBD2
clone_size: many
j_call: TRBJ2-7
cdr3_aa: CASSLTSGYEQYF
cdr3_nt: TGTGCCAGCAGCTTGACTAGCGGTTACGAGCAGTACTTC

v_call: TRBV18
d_call: -
clone_size: -
j_call: TRBJ1-1
cdr3_aa: CASSFGVEDWSEAFF
cdr3_nt: TGTGCCAGCTCGTTTGGGGTTGAGGATTGGTCGGAAGCTTTCTTT

v_call: TRBV12-5
d_call: -
clone_size: -
j_call: TRBJ1-5
cdr3_aa: CASRGDLGQPQHF
cdr3_nt: TGTGCCTCCCGGGGGGATCTCGGTCAGCCCCAGCATTTT

v_call: TRBV5-1
d_call: TRBD2
clone_size: few
j_call: TRBJ2-3
cdr3_aa: CASSSVAGGPTDTQYF
cdr3_nt: TGCGCCAGCAGCTCCGTAGCGGGAGGGCCAACAGATACGCAGTATTTT

v_call: TRBV12-3/TRBV12-4
d_call: -
clone_size: many
j_call: TRBJ1-6
cdr3_aa: CASSLSTSPLHF
cdr3_nt: TGTGCCAGCAGTTTAAGTACTTCACCCCTCCACTTT

v_call: TRBV2
d_call: TRBD1
clone_size: many
j_call: TRBJ1-2
cdr3_aa: CASSGGQGGGYTF
cdr3_nt: TGTGCCAGCAGTGGGGGACAGGGGGGTGGCTACACCTTC

v_call: TRBV20-1
d_call: -
clone_size: many
j_call: TRBJ1-2
cdr3_aa: CSARGELANYGYTF
cdr3_nt: TGCAGTGCTAGAGGGGAATTAGCTAACTATGGCTACACCTTC

v_call: TRBV24-1
d_call: TRBD1
clone_size: few
j_call: TRBJ2-5
cdr3_aa: CATSDLGVRTGGWETQYF
cdr3_nt: TGTGCCACCAGTGATTTGGGTGTGCGGACAGGGGGCTGGGAGACCCAGTACTTC

v_call: TRBV19
d_call: -
clone_size: -
j_call: TRBJ1-2
cdr3_aa: CASTVDRLSGYTF
cdr3_nt: TGTGCCAGTACAGTCGACAGGCTGAGTGGCTACACCTTC

v_call: TRBV28
d_call: TRBD1
clone_size: many
j_call: TRBJ2-5
cdr3_aa: CASSFPRQGTQETQYF
cdr3_nt: TGTGCCAGCAGTTTTCCCCGACAGGGGACCCAAGAGACCCAGTACTTC

v_call: TRBV2
d_call: -
clone_size: many
j_call: TRBJ2-3
cdr3_aa: CASTLGGTTDTQYF
cdr3_nt: TGTGCCAGCACCCTGGGGGGAACGACAGATACGCAGTATTTT

v_call: TRBV19
d_call: TRBD1
clone_size: -
j_call: TRBJ2-1
cdr3_aa: CASTLLPGQGPNEQFF
cdr3_nt: TGTGCCAGTACTCTCCTCCCGGGACAGGGTCCCAATGAGCAGTTCTTC

v_call: TRBV2
d_call: -
clone_size: many
j_call: TRBJ1-2
cdr3_aa: CASSEEGRPIYGYTF
cdr3_nt: TGTGCCAGCAGTGAAGAGGGACGGCCGATCTATGGCTACACCTTC

v_call: TRBV28
d_call: -
clone_size: few
j_call: TRBJ2-1
cdr3_aa: CASSVLYNEQFF
cdr3_nt: TGTGCCAGCAGTGTCCTTTACAATGAGCAGTTCTTC

v_call: TRBV20-1
d_call: -
clone_size: many
j_call: TRBJ2-7
cdr3_aa: CSAPEGRDPSYEQYF
cdr3_nt: TGCAGTGCTCCTGAAGGCCGGGACCCAAGCTACGAGCAGTACTTC

v_call: TRBV14
d_call: TRBD1
clone_size: few
j_call: TRBJ2-3
cdr3_aa: CASSHGQGWEDTQYF
cdr3_nt: TGTGCCAGCAGCCATGGACAGGGGTGGGAAGATACGCAGTATTTT

v_call: TRBV28
d_call: TRBD1
clone_size: many
j_call: TRBJ2-7
cdr3_aa: CASGTDRDRMTYEQYF
cdr3_nt: TGTGCCAGCGGAACAGACCGGGACAGGATGACCTACGAGCAGTACTTC

v_call: TRBV19
d_call: -
clone_size: few
j_call: TRBJ2-7
cdr3_aa: CASSIAHRDYEQYF
cdr3_nt: TGTGCCAGTAGTATAGCGCACAGGGACTACGAGCAGTACTTC

v_call: TRBV28
d_call: -
clone_size: many
j_call: TRBJ1-6
cdr3_aa: CASSLRGFQAWNSPLHF
cdr3_nt: TGTGCCAGCAGTTTACGCGGTTTCCAGGCGTGGAATTCACCCCTCCACTTT

v_call: TRBV11-2
d_call: TRBD2
clone_size: many
j_call: TRBJ2-1
cdr3_aa: CASSPRTSGAYNEQFF
cdr3_nt: TGTGCCAGCAGCCCGAGGACTAGCGGGGCCTACAATGAGCAGTTCTTC

v_call: TRBV2
d_call: -
clone_size: many
j_call: TRBJ2-1
cdr3_aa: CAASRWRLGDQGEQFF
cdr3_nt: TGTGCCGCCAGCAGATGGCGGCTCGGCGATCAGGGTGAGCAGTTCTTC

v_call: TRBV28
d_call: -
clone_size: -
j_call: TRBJ2-3
cdr3_aa: CASSSADTQYF
cdr3_nt: TGTGCCAGCAGTTCGGCAGATACGCAGTATTTT

v_call: TRBV11-2
d_call: TRBD2
clone_size: many
j_call: TRBJ2-1
cdr3_aa: CASRMRREGGNEQFF
cdr3_nt: TGTGCCAGCCGTATGAGGCGGGAGGGGGGCAATGAGCAGTTCTTC

v_call: TRBV5-1
d_call: -
clone_size: -
j_call: TRBJ1-5
cdr3_aa: CASSVGGTDSNQPQHF
cdr3_nt: TGCGCCAGCAGCGTAGGAGGGACGGATAGCAATCAGCCCCAGCATTTT

v_call: TRBV7-2
d_call: TRBD2
clone_size: many
j_call: TRBJ2-7
cdr3_aa: CASSLVGAGGAYEQYF
cdr3_nt: TGTGCCAGCAGCTTAGTGGGAGCGGGAGGGGCCTACGAGCAGTACTTC

v_call: TRBV5-1
d_call: -
clone_size: -
j_call: TRBJ2-1
cdr3_aa: CASSLLNSYNEQFF
cdr3_nt: TGCGCCAGCAGCTTACTAAACTCCTACAATGAGCAGTTCTTC

v_call: TRBV20-1
d_call: -
clone_size: many
j_call: TRBJ2-1
cdr3_aa: CSARDQAEGSYNEQFF
cdr3_nt: TGCAGTGCTAGGGATCAGGCCGAGGGTTCCTACAATGAGCAGTTCTTC

v_call: TRBV18
d_call: -
clone_size: few
j_call: TRBJ1-6
cdr3_aa: CASSPPGINSPLHF
cdr3_nt: TGTGCCAGCTCACCCCCAGGGATAAATTCACCCCTCCACTTT